These T cell receptor beta chains were read from a single sample in a study of shared clonotypes between healthy human individuals. The data were produced by immunoSEQ multiplex PCR, yet TCRdb's version contains in-frame clones alone and is incomplete. The repertoire holds roughly 2,000,000 clones, with about 94% as singletons. The material sequenced was naive CD8+ T cells from PBMCs. These receptors all stem from a young man in good health. Some clones in this sample may be carry-over from other donors' samples. The CDR3 runs from the conserved cysteine through the conserved F or W. The order of the fields is J gene, V gene, D gene, CDR3 length, clone size, CDR3 protein, CDR3 DNA. A D gene is named only where the DNA matches it firmly. Size tells how often a clone was seen (once, few, many) or the class of an expanded clone, and some rows leave it out.

J: TRBJ2-2; V: TRBV5-1; D: -; length: 13; size: few; CDR3: CASSFGSTGELFF; DNA: TGCGCCAGCAGCTTCGGGTCCACCGGGGAGCTGTTTTTT
J: TRBJ2-1; V: TRBV13; D: TRBD2; length: 17; size: -; CDR3: CASSSVTTSGRDNEQFF; DNA: TGTGCCAGCAGCTCCGTAACGACTAGCGGGAGGGACAATGAGCAGTTCTTC
J: TRBJ2-3; V: TRBV9; D: TRBD2; length: 15; size: -; CDR3: CASSTSPSGVDTQYF; DNA: TGTGCCAGCAGCACGTCCCCTAGCGGGGTCGATACGCAGTATTTT
J: TRBJ2-7; V: TRBV11-2; D: TRBD1; length: 13; size: -; CDR3: CASSYGTEYEQYF; DNA: TGTGCCAGCAGCTACGGGACAGAATACGAGCAGTACTTC
J: TRBJ2-5; V: TRBV2; D: -; length: 16; size: -; CDR3: CASSDPETEFQETQYF; DNA: TGTGCCAGCAGTGACCCAGAGACAGAGTTTCAAGAGACCCAGTACTTC
J: TRBJ2-1; V: TRBV4-2; D: -; length: 14; size: -; CDR3: CASSQSRSGYEQFF; DNA: TGTGCCAGCAGCCAGTCTCGGAGCGGTTATGAGCAGTTCTTC
J: TRBJ2-7; V: TRBV15; D: -; length: 16; size: -; CDR3: CATSRDFGRLTYEQYF; DNA: TGTGCCACCAGCAGAGATTTTGGCAGGCTGACCTACGAGCAGTACTTC
J: TRBJ2-5; V: TRBV2; D: TRBD1; length: 18; size: -; CDR3: CASSGRDSASPGWETQYF; DNA: TGTGCCAGCAGTGGCCGGGACAGTGCCTCGCCAGGGTGGGAGACCCAGTACTTC
J: TRBJ2-3; V: TRBV19; D: -; length: 16; size: -; CDR3: CASSIGQSLSTDTQYF; DNA: TGTGCCAGTAGTATTGGTCAGTCACTTAGCACAGATACGCAGTATTTT
J: TRBJ2-3; V: TRBV29-1; D: -; length: 15; size: -; CDR3: CSVESSSIVGDTQYF; DNA: TGCAGCGTTGAATCCAGTTCAATCGTTGGAGATACGCAGTATTTT
J: TRBJ2-6; V: TRBV7-3; D: -; length: 15; size: -; CDR3: CASSLSASGANVLTF; DNA: TGTGCCAGCAGCTTATCGGCCTCTGGGGCCAACGTCCTGACTTTC
J: TRBJ2-2; V: TRBV27; D: TRBD2; length: 17; size: once; CDR3: CASSSVLAGGNTGELFF; DNA: TGTGCCAGCAGTTCCGTACTAGCGGGAGGGAACACCGGGGAGCTGTTTTTT
J: TRBJ2-5; V: TRBV7-9; D: -; length: 13; size: -; CDR3: CASSPGIQETQYF; DNA: TGTGCCAGCAGTCCAGGGATCCAAGAGACCCAGTACTTC
J: TRBJ1-3; V: TRBV27; D: -; length: 15; size: -; CDR3: CASSPRPHSGNTIYF; DNA: TGTGCCAGCAGTCCACGGCCCCACTCTGGAAACACCATATATTTT
J: TRBJ1-1; V: TRBV7-2; D: TRBD1; length: 12; size: -; CDR3: CASSTRGRSAFF; DNA: TGTGCCAGCAGCACCAGGGGGCGGAGTGCTTTCTTT
J: TRBJ1-2; V: TRBV7-2; D: -; length: 15; size: -; CDR3: CASSLVVGTDYGYTF; DNA: TGTGCCAGCAGCTTAGTCGTAGGGACGGACTATGGCTACACCTTC
J: TRBJ2-2; V: TRBV4-1; D: -; length: 15; size: -; CDR3: CASSQVFGGTGELFF; DNA: TGCGCCAGCAGCCAAGTCTTCGGCGGCACCGGGGAGCTGTTTTTT
J: TRBJ2-7; V: TRBV4-1; D: -; length: 15; size: -; CDR3: CASSQDSRGFYEQYF; DNA: TGCGCCAGCAGCCAAGATAGTCGGGGTTTCTACGAGCAGTACTTC
J: TRBJ2-1; V: TRBV6-1; D: TRBD2; length: 16; size: -; CDR3: CASSDLAGGPFGEQFF; DNA: TGTGCCAGCAGTGACCTAGCGGGAGGGCCTTTCGGTGAGCAGTTCTTC
J: TRBJ2-1; V: TRBV28; D: -; length: 14; size: -; CDR3: CASTPRGFGNEQFF; DNA: TGTGCCAGCACCCCGCGGGGTTTTGGGAATGAGCAGTTCTTC
J: TRBJ2-1; V: TRBV4-1; D: -; length: 13; size: -; CDR3: CASSQGPYNEQFF; DNA: TGCGCCAGCAGCCAGGGCCCCTACAATGAGCAGTTCTTC
J: TRBJ1-4; V: TRBV9; D: -; length: 17; size: -; CDR3: CASSVDPTRTTNEKLFF; DNA: TGTGCCAGCAGCGTAGACCCCACCCGAACAACTAATGAAAAACTGTTTTTT
J: TRBJ2-7; V: TRBV27; D: -; length: 14; size: -; CDR3: CASSLASGSYEQYF; DNA: TGTGCCAGCAGTTTAGCGAGCGGGTCCTACGAGCAGTACTTC
J: TRBJ1-1; V: TRBV2; D: -; length: 14; size: -; CDR3: CASSEAFGRRTAFF; DNA: TGTGCCAGCAGTGAAGCGTTTGGCAGACGAACTGCTTTCTTT
J: TRBJ1-5; V: TRBV7-8; D: -; length: 15; size: -; CDR3: CASSLIRDPNQPQHF; DNA: TGTGCCAGCAGCTTAATCCGGGATCCTAATCAGCCCCAGCATTTT
J: TRBJ1-1; V: TRBV7-6; D: TRBD1; length: 16; size: -; CDR3: CASSLRQGTTTDEAFF; DNA: TGTGCCAGCAGCTTACGACAGGGTACTACCACCGATGAAGCTTTCTTT
J: TRBJ2-3; V: TRBV4-2; D: -; length: 12; size: -; CDR3: CASSQAPDTQYF; DNA: TGTGCCAGCAGCCAAGCGCCAGATACGCAGTATTTT
J: TRBJ2-7; V: TRBV6-5; D: TRBD2; length: 14; size: -; CDR3: CASSPLLAPYEQYF; DNA: TGTGCCAGCAGCCCACTACTAGCGCCGTACGAGCAGTACTTC
J: TRBJ2-1; V: TRBV28; D: -; length: 19; size: -; CDR3: CASSSPGVGALSSYNEQFF; DNA: TGTGCCAGCAGTTCCCCTGGGGTGGGGGCCCTGTCATCCTACAATGAGCAGTTCTTC
J: TRBJ2-1; V: TRBV5-1; D: -; length: 14; size: -; CDR3: CATTVGSTYNEQFF; DNA: TGCGCCACCACCGTTGGTTCCACCTACAATGAGCAGTTCTTC
J: TRBJ2-1; V: TRBV29-1; D: -; length: 11; size: -; CDR3: CRGDSYREQFF; DNA: TGCAGAGGGGACTCCTACAGAGAGCAGTTCTTC
J: TRBJ2-7; V: TRBV7-9; D: -; length: 12; size: -; CDR3: CASLGGSYEQYF; DNA: TGTGCCAGCCTGGGCGGCTCCTACGAGCAGTACTTC
J: TRBJ2-7; V: TRBV11-1; D: TRBD1; length: 14; size: -; CDR3: CASSPTRTGDEQYF; DNA: TGTGCCAGCAGCCCGACCCGGACAGGGGACGAGCAGTACTTC
J: TRBJ1-1; V: TRBV28; D: TRBD1; length: 15; size: -; CDR3: CASSGQVLVNTEAFF; DNA: TGTGCCAGCAGTGGACAGGTTTTGGTGAACACTGAAGCTTTCTTT
J: TRBJ2-3; V: TRBV28; D: -; length: 15; size: -; CDR3: CASSFLSGATDTQYF; DNA: TGTGCCAGCAGTTTTCTTAGCGGTGCCACAGATACGCAGTATTTT
J: TRBJ2-2; V: TRBV28; D: -; length: 16; size: once; CDR3: CASSSSGRRATGELFF; DNA: TGTGCCAGCAGTTCATCCGGACGCAGGGCCACCGGGGAGCTGTTTTTT
J: TRBJ1-5; V: TRBV27; D: -; length: 13; size: -; CDR3: CASSLRYGQPQHF; DNA: TGTGCCAGCAGTTTAAGGTACGGTCAGCCCCAGCATTTT
J: TRBJ2-4; V: TRBV9; D: TRBD2; length: 14; size: once; CDR3: CASSVGGSGADRYF; DNA: TGTGCCAGCAGCGTAGGGGGTAGCGGGGCTGACCGGTACTTC
J: TRBJ2-1; V: TRBV10-3; D: TRBD1; length: 14; size: -; CDR3: CAITGTGSYNEQFF; DNA: TGTGCCATCACCGGGACAGGGTCCTACAATGAGCAGTTCTTC
J: TRBJ1-2; V: TRBV11-2; D: -; length: 15; size: -; CDR3: CASSLGGGVGYGYTF; DNA: TGTGCCAGCAGCTTAGGAGGAGGGGTAGGCTATGGCTACACCTTC
J: TRBJ1-1; V: TRBV16; D: -; length: 16; size: -; CDR3: CASSLQGQIGTEAVFF; DNA: TGTGCCAGCAGCCTACAGGGACAAATTGGCACTGAAGCTGTATTCTTT
J: TRBJ2-5; V: TRBV19; D: TRBD1; length: 18; size: -; CDR3: CASSNSPGQGVGRETQYF; DNA: TGTGCCAGTAGTAACTCTCCGGGACAGGGGGTTGGTAGGGAGACCCAGTACTTC
J: TRBJ1-1; V: TRBV28; D: -; length: 16; size: -; CDR3: CASSPRFAFQATEAFF; DNA: TGTGCCAGCAGTCCTCGGTTTGCGTTCCAGGCGACTGAAGCTTTCTTT
J: TRBJ2-7; V: TRBV19; D: -; length: 13; size: once; CDR3: CASMGRGRYEQYF; DNA: TGTGCCAGTATGGGCAGGGGGAGGTACGAGCAGTACTTC
J: TRBJ2-1; V: TRBV4-1; D: -; length: 16; size: -; CDR3: CASSQQGLGSYNEQFF; DNA: TGCGCCAGCAGCCAACAAGGGTTAGGCTCCTACAATGAGCAGTTCTTC
J: TRBJ2-5; V: TRBV5-1; D: TRBD1; length: 16; size: -; CDR3: CASSFWGQGAVETQYF; DNA: TGCGCCAGCAGCTTTTGGGGACAGGGGGCGGTGGAGACCCAGTACTTC
J: TRBJ2-7; V: TRBV2; D: -; length: 16; size: -; CDR3: CASSPGTTNSLVEQYF; DNA: TGTGCCAGCAGCCCCGGGACAACCAATTCCCTAGTCGAGCAGTACTTC
J: TRBJ2-2; V: TRBV27; D: TRBD1; length: 13; size: -; CDR3: CASRRQGTGELFF; DNA: TGTGCCAGCAGACGACAGGGAACCGGGGAGCTGTTTTTT
J: TRBJ2-7; V: TRBV19; D: TRBD1; length: 17; size: -; CDR3: CASSVTGVDGGLVEQYF; DNA: TGTGCCAGTAGTGTGACAGGGGTTGATGGGGGATTGGTTGAGCAGTACTTC
J: TRBJ2-1; V: TRBV27; D: TRBD2; length: 13; size: -; CDR3: CASSFGLAVEQFF; DNA: TGTGCCAGCAGTTTCGGGCTAGCGGTTGAGCAGTTCTTC